This T cell receptor (beta chain) was found in a study of T cell changes during pregnancy in multiple sclerosis. Measured with immunoSEQ multiplex PCR; TCRdb has only the in-frame clones, and not every one. The sample yields more than 95,000 clones, roughly 92% seen once. The CDR3 runs to 15 residues. The V gene's germline CDR1 is LNHDA and CDR2 SQIVND (reference sequence). V gave up 4 bases and J gave up 8 bases; unmatched junction bases: 9. This TCR came from a female donor with multiple sclerosis, enrolled in a pregnancy study. The material was peripheral blood, obtained after pregnancy. The V and J genes are TRBV19 and TRBJ1-4, with 8 positions matching TRBD1. CDR3 bases: TGTGCCAGTAGTAATCGACAGGGGTCGGAAGAAAAACTGTTTTTT. Translated: CASSNRQGSEEKLFF.